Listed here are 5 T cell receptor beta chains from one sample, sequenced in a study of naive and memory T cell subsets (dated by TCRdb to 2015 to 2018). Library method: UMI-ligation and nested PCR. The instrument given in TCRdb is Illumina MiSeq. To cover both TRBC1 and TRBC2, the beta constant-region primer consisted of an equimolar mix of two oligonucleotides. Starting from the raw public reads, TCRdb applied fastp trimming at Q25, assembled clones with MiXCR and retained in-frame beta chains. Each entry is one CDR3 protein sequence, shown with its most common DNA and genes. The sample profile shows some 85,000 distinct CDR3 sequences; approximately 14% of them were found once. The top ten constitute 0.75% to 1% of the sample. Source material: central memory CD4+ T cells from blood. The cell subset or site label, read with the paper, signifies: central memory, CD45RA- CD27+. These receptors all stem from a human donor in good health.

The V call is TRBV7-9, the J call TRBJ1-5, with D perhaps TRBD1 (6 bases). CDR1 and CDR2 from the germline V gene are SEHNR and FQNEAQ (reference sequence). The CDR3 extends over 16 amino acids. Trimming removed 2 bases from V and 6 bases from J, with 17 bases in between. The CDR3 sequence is CASSLPHRTEIQPQHF. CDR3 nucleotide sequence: TGTGCCAGCAGCTTACCTCACCGGACAGAAATTCAGCCCCAGCATTTT.

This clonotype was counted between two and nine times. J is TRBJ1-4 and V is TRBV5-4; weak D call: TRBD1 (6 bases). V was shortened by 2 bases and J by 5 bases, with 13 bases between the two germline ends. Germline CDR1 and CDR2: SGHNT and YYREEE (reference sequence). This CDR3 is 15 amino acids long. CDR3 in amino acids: CASSFPEQGNEKLFF. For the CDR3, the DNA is TGTGCCAGCAGCTTTCCTGAACAGGGAAATGAAAAACTGTTTTTT.

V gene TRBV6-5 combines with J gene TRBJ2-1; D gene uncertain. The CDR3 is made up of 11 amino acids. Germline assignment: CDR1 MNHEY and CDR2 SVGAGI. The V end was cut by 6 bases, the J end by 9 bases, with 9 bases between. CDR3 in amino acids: CASRHMGEQFF. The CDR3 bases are TGTGCCAGCAGACATATGGGTGAGCAGTTCTTC.

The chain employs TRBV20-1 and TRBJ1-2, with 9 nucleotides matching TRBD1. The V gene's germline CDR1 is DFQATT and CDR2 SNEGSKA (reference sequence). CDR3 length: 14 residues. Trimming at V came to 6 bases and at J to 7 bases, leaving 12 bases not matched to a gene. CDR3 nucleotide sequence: TGCAGTGCCGACGTTTACCTGACAGGGGGTGGCTACACCTTC. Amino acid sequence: CSADVYLTGGGYTF.

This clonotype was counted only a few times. The chain's CDR3 is CSARDGQMRNYGYTF. Written as DNA, the CDR3 is TGCAGTGCTAGAGACGGACAGATGAGGAACTATGGCTACACCTTC. This chain uses TRBV20-1 with TRBJ1-2; TRBD1 might be the D (6 bases). Looked up from germline, CDR1 is DFQATT and CDR2 is SNEGSKA (reference sequence). The CDR3 has 15 amino acids. V was cut by 0 bases and J by 2 bases, with 13 bases left in between.